These 22 T cell receptor beta chains share one sample of origin, sequenced in a study of regulatory T cells in long-lasting Graves disease (dated by TCRdb to the early 2020s). The sample's time point label, decoded: newly diagnosed GD, antithyroid drugs for less than 3 months. For both TCR sequencing and RNA sequencing, RNA was extracted from PBMCs in TRIzol. Library construction relied on multiplex PCR. TCRdb names Illumina HiSeq 4000 as the instrument used. TCR beta libraries were built with iRepertoire HTBI primers and Arm-PCR amplification of CDR3 regions. TCRdb handled the public reads itself, with Q25 trimming in fastp and clone calling in MiXCR, and kept productive beta chains. Identical CDR3 proteins give one entry, which carries the most common genes and DNA. The sample table records roughly 360,000 distinct CDR3 sequences; about 10% of these occur just once. The ten top clones hold 15% to 20% of the sample.

This same sample was also taken into another study, of T cells in Graves' hyperthyroidism and ophthalmopathy.

Specimen: peripheral blood mononuclear cells (PBMCs), collected at new diagnosis, from a patient treated with antithyroid drugs. The receptor set was obtained from a woman aged 18-30 years with Graves disease. Donor details come from another sample of the same person, matched by shared clones.

The chain links TRBV4-3 to TRBJ1-2; no firm D call. CDR1 and CDR2 from the germline V gene are LGHNA and YSLEER. The CDR3 is made up of 13 amino acids. V was trimmed by 1 base and J by 6 bases, leaving 9 bases between them. The CDR3 loop reads CASSQAGRNGYTF. The CDR3 nucleotides are TGCGCCAGCAGCCAAGCCGGCCGAAATGGCTACACCTTC.

The gene calls are TRBV18 and TRBJ1-5; D is possibly TRBD1 (5 bases). Germline assignment: CDR1 KGHSH and CDR2 LQKENI. V was shortened by 4 bases and J by 0 bases, with 22 bases between the two germline ends. There are 19 residues in the CDR3. CDR3 nucleotides: TGTGCCAGCTCACTTACCACGGCGTCTGAGGGGTATAGCAATCAGCCCCAGCATTTT. It specifies CASSLTTASEGYSNQPQHF.

V usage is TRBV4-1 and J usage is TRBJ1-2; 7 positions match TRBD1. Trimming removed 1 base from V and 0 bases from J; junction bases left unmatched: 8. The germline gives CDR1 MGHRA, CDR2 YSYEKL. The CDR3 consists of 17 residues. The CDR3 is CASSQGIRDRTNYGYTF. The CDR3 nucleotides read TGCGCCAGCAGCCAAGGAATCCGGGACAGAACTAACTATGGCTACACCTTC.

Points on this clonotype: Possible read error: a much larger clone is one base away. The CDR3 reads CASRPGRLRGSNQPQHF. The CDR3 bases are TGTGCCAGCAGGCCGGGACGCCTAAGAGGAAGCAATCAGCCCCAGCATTTT. The chain couples TRBV6-1 to TRBJ1-5; TRBD1 is a possible D gene (5 bases). The CDR3 has 17 residues. Germline CDR1 is MNHNS and CDR2 is SASEGT. V was cut by 6 bases and J by 1 base, with 19 bases left in between.

The CDR3 protein is CASRWDTSLGEQYV. CDR3 nucleotide sequence: TGTGCCAGCAGATGGGACACTTCCTTGGGGGAGCAGTACGTC. The chain employs TRBV7-2 and TRBJ2-7; the D gene is possibly TRBD1 (6 bases). The CDR3 spans 14 residues. Germline V gene lookup returns CDR1 SGHTA and CDR2 FQGNSA. V shed 6 bases and J shed 7 bases, with 19 bases lying between them.

This clonotype was seen ten or more times. J is TRBJ2-1 and V is TRBV28, with D unresolved. Germline V gives CDR1 MDHEN, CDR2 SYDVKM. The germline V and J ends were trimmed by 5 bases and 2 bases, with 10 bases remaining between them. CDR3 length: 14 residues. The CDR3 sequence: CASSTSHPYNEQFF. As DNA, the CDR3 is TGTGCCAGCAGTACTTCCCACCCCTACAATGAGCAGTTCTTC.

This chain connects TRBV19 to TRBJ1-1; unclear D gene. V gave up 1 base and J gave up 0 bases, with 6 bases separating them. Germline lookup yields CDR1 LNHDA and CDR2 SQIVND (reference sequence). This CDR3 is 14 amino acids long. CDR3 amino acids: CASSIALMNTEAFF. CDR3 sequence (DNA): TGTGCCAGTAGTATAGCCCTCATGAACACTGAAGCTTTCTTT.

This clonotype occurred many times. This sequence joins TRBV3-1 and TRBJ1-2, with a tentative D call TRBD1 (5 bases). Trimming removed 0 bases at V and 4 bases at J, with 18 bases between. CDR1 and CDR2 (germline): LGHDT, YNNKEL (reference sequence). The CDR3 extends over 17 amino acids. The CDR3 DNA sequence: TGTGCCAGCAGCCAAGAATGGAACCAGGGACCGTCCTATGGCTACACCTTC. Its translation is CASSQEWNQGPSYGYTF.

This clonotype came up many times. The chain combines TRBV2 with TRBJ2-7; TRBD1 agrees at 10 bases. Germline trimming cut 6 bases from V and 4 bases from J; bases unmatched to any gene: 6. Germline CDR1 SNHLY, CDR2 FYNNEI. This CDR3 has 14 residues. DNA for the CDR3: TGTGCCAGCAGCCCCGGACAGGGGGGATACGAGCAGTACGTC. This translates into CASSPGQGGYEQYV.

This clonotype was recorded many times. A junction end diverges from the germline sequence, so it may reflect a read error. The gene calls are TRBV6-1 and TRBJ1-2; TRBD1 is a possible D gene (6 bases). CDR3 size: 14 residues. In germline, CDR1 is MNHNS, CDR2 SASEGT. CDR3 sequence reads: CASSQADRFYGYTF. CDR3 DNA sequence: TGTGCCAGCAGTCAAGCAGACAGGTTCTATGGCTACACCTTC.

This clonotype was seen repeatedly, ten times or more. The chain employs TRBV4-3 and TRBJ1-6; no firm D call. The CDR3 totals 15 residues. Trimming took 0 bases from V and 4 from J, leaving 7 bases between them. The germline gives CDR1 LGHNA, CDR2 YSLEER. This CDR3 is CASSQEVGYNSPLHF. The CDR3 DNA reads TGCGCCAGCAGCCAAGAGGTGGGGTATAATTCACCCCTCCACTTT.

This clonotype has more than one count but fewer than ten. This chain uses TRBV20-1 with TRBJ2-7; no clear D gene. V lost 2 bases to trimming and J lost 4 bases, with 15 bases between them. There are 14 residues in the CDR3. Germline CDR1 reads DFQATT; CDR2 reads SNEGSKA (reference sequence). CDR3 in amino acids: CSARKPPYPYEQYF. The CDR3 DNA reads TGCAGTGCTAGAAAACCGCCTTACCCGTACGAGCAGTACTTC.

The V gene is TRBV7-2, the J gene TRBJ2-1; 7 nucleotides align to TRBD2. Germline assignment: CDR1 SGHTA and CDR2 FQGNSA. CDR3 length: 16 amino acids. Germline trimming cut 1 base from V and 2 bases from J; bases unmatched to any gene: 5. CDR3 sequence (DNA): TGTGCCAGCAGCTTAGTAGGCGGGAGACCCTACAATGAGCAGTTCTTC. Encoded protein: CASSLVGGRPYNEQFF.

This clonotype was counted at least ten times. This chain connects TRBV28 to TRBJ2-1, with 8 bases identical to TRBD2. Germline V CDR1 and CDR2: MDHEN, SYDVKM. V shed 7 bases and J 10 bases; nucleotides not matched to a gene: 18. The CDR3 covers 16 residues. The CDR3 reads CASTPASVGTRSEQFF. CDR3 sequence (DNA): TGTGCCAGCACCCCCGCCTCAGTTGGGACTAGAAGCGAGCAGTTCTTC.

This clonotype was seen only a few times. CDR3 in DNA: TGTGCCAGCAGTTACCTCGTAACCGGGACAGGGTCTGGCTACACCTTC. This gives the protein CASSYLVTGTGSGYTF. The rearrangement links TRBV6-5 to TRBJ1-2; 9 nucleotides align to TRBD1. V shed 2 bases and J 7 bases; nucleotides not matched to a gene: 11. In germline, CDR1 is MNHEY, CDR2 SVGAGI. The CDR3 is made up of 16 amino acids.

This clonotype appeared a few times. This chain uses TRBV5-1 with TRBJ2-3; D unclear. The CDR3 spans 11 residues. Germline CDR1 and CDR2: SGHRS and YFSETQ. The germline V and J ends were trimmed by 7 bases and 1 base, with 4 bases remaining between them. The chain's CDR3 is CASWGTDTQYF. Written as DNA, the CDR3 is TGCGCCAGCTGGGGCACAGATACGCAGTATTTT.

The sample holds a few counts of this clonotype. The CDR3 loop is CASSRDRGQTSPLHF. The CDR3 DNA is TGCGCCAGCAGCCGGGACAGGGGGCAGACTTCACCCCTCCACTTT. J is TRBJ1-6 and V is TRBV5-1, with 12 bases identical to TRBD1. J gave up 9 bases and V 4 bases, and 5 bases lay outside the gene matches. Germline CDR1 and CDR2: SGHRS and YFSETQ. This CDR3 is built from 15 residues. Variable domain in full (rest from reference TRBV5-1 and TRBJ1-6): KAGVTQTPRYLIKTRGQQVTLSCSPISGHRSVSWYQQTPGQGLQFLFEYFSETQRNKGNFPGRFSGRQFSNSRSEMNVSTLELGDSALYLCASSRDRGQTSPLHFGNGTRLTVT.

This clonotype was found a few times. The chain links TRBV20-1 to TRBJ2-5, with D perhaps TRBD1 (6 bases). This CDR3 has 15 residues. Trimming took 4 bases from V and 2 from J, leaving 17 bases between them. Germline CDR1 and CDR2: DFQATT and SNEGSKA (reference sequence). The CDR3, as DNA: TGCAGTGCTATCGGTTACCGGGACAAACAAGAGACCCAGTACTTC. It encodes CSAIGYRDKQETQYF.

This clonotype came up many times. The V and J genes are TRBV3-1 and TRBJ1-2, with TRBD1 matching over 8 bases. Germline V gene lookup returns CDR1 LGHDT and CDR2 YNNKEL (reference sequence). The CDR3 sequence is 16 residues long. Trimming took 4 bases from V and 7 from J; bases not matched to a gene: 14. CDR3 in amino acids: CASSPQLGQGRSGYTF. CDR3 nucleotide sequence: TGTGCCAGCAGCCCTCAGCTCGGACAGGGTCGGAGTGGCTACACCTTC.

The sample holds many counts of this clonotype. The genes are TRBV19 and TRBJ1-1, with a tentative D call TRBD1 (5 bases). Germline CDR1 reads LNHDA; CDR2 reads SQIVND (reference sequence). The V end lost 4 bases, the J end lost 6 bases, and 18 bases lay between the germline ends. The CDR3 is 15 amino acids. The CDR3 region has the DNA TGTGCCAGTAGTAAGGAGTTATGGGGACGGCCTGAAGCTTTCTTT. Translation: CASSKELWGRPEAFF.

This clonotype was counted many times. The chain joins TRBV7-6 to TRBJ1-1, with 8 bases aligning to TRBD1. Per the germline V gene, CDR1 is SGHVS and CDR2 is FNYEAQ. CDR3 size: 14 residues. V was clipped by 5 bases and J by 4 bases; unmatched bases: 6. In nucleotides, the CDR3 is TGTGCCAGCAGCGACAGGGGATTAAGCACTGAAGCTTTCTTT. It translates to CASSDRGLSTEAFF.

The chain has TRBV7-9 and TRBJ1-2, with D maybe TRBD1 (6 bases). The V and J ends lost 4 bases and 6 bases respectively, with 24 bases between them. This CDR3 contains 17 residues. The germline V gene encodes CDR1 SEHNR and CDR2 FQNEAQ (reference sequence). CDR3 nucleotides: TGTGCCAGCAGCTCACTTTTACATCAGGGGAATTACAATGGCTACACCTTC. Protein: CASSSLLHQGNYNGYTF. The whole variable domain, filled in from reference TRBV7-9 and TRBJ1-2, reads DTGVSQNPRHKITKRGQNVTFRCDPISEHNRLYWYRQTLGQGPEFLTYFQNEAQLEKSRLLSDRFSAERPKGSFSTLEIQRTEQGDSAMYLCASSSLLHQGNYNGYTFGSGTRLTVV.